One T cell receptor beta chain is described in this entry. The antigen is not known. This entry is derived from a study of T cell responses to AZD1222 COVID-19 vaccine. Study-level points and caveats: Donors skewed white British and female; clonal diversity was possibly underestimated. Unmutated variant regions are reportedly the target of nearly half of TCRs that are spike-specific. Spike-specific TCR repertoires showed rising breadth and depth after two AZD1222 doses. Baseline testing showed seropositivity in only a handful of AZD1222 recipients.

Germline CDR1 reads SGHAT; CDR2 reads FQDESV (reference sequence). This CDR3 region has 14 residues. Trimming took off 3 bases at V and 4 bases at J, with 13 bases between the two ends. Data came from immunoSEQ multiplex PCR; TCRdb stores just in-frame clones and leaves some out. This table holds under 150,000 clones, just over 90% found once. The source was peripheral blood, collected on day 0 of AZD1222 vaccination. The TCR was taken from an adult in good health. V gene TRBV11-1 combines with J gene TRBJ2-7; D possibly corresponds to TRBD2 (6 bases). DNA of the CDR3: TGTGCCAGCAGCTTCCGGGACTCCATTTACGAGCAGTACTTC. This translates into CASSFRDSIYEQYF. Filled out from reference TRBV11-1 and TRBJ2-7, the complete variable domain reads EAEVAQSPRYKITEKSQAVAFWCDPISGHATLYWYRQILGQGPELLVQFQDESVVDDSQLPKDRFSAERLKGVDSTLKIQPAELGDSAMYLCASSFRDSIYEQYFGPGTRLTVT.